Listed below are T cell receptor beta chains from one sample, sequenced in a study of cytomegalovirus exposure and HLA in healthy donors. The method was immunoSEQ multiplex PCR; TCRdb's version includes in-frame clones alone and lacks a portion of them. This table has some 130,000 clones, 70% to 90% appearing once. The sequenced material came from PBMCs. The source is a man aged 35 to 55 in good health and CMV-seronegative. The CDR3 runs from the conserved cysteine through the conserved F or W. D genes are given only for firm matches. The size of a clone is reported for some rows only, either as once, few or many, or as a class for expanded clones.

cdr3_aa,cdr3_nt,d_call,v_call,clone_size,j_call
CASSLAFTAAGANEKLFF,TGTGCCAGCAGCTTAGCATTTACCGCAGCAGGGGCTAATGAAAAACTGTTTTTT,.,TRBV7-9,.,TRBJ1-4
CASSESRGWGPLF,TGTGCCAGCAGTGAAAGCAGGGGCTGGGGCCCTCTCTTT,.,TRBV6-5,.,TRBJ1-1
CASSQDGSGTYSGNTIYF,TGCGCCAGCAGCCAAGATGGATCAGGGACTTACTCTGGAAACACCATATATTTT,.,TRBV4-1,.,TRBJ1-3
CATSTRGGGSGTQHF,TGTGCCACCAGCACCCGAGGGGGGGGGAGTGGGACCCAGCATTTT,.,TRBV15,few,TRBJ1-5
CASSPDRVYEQYF,TGTGCCAGCAGCCCGGACAGGGTCTACGAGCAGTACTTC,TRBD1,TRBV11-2,.,TRBJ2-7
CASKTTRIHNEQFF,TGTGCCAGCAAAACAACCAGGATCCACAATGAGCAGTTCTTC,.,TRBV7-8,.,TRBJ2-1
CASSSTGTGRETQYF,TGTGCCAGCAGCTCCACGGGGACAGGGAGAGAGACCCAGTACTTC,TRBD1,TRBV7-3,.,TRBJ2-5
CASSIDLAGGTYNEQFF,TGTGCCAGTAGTATAGATTTGGCGGGGGGTACTTACAATGAGCAGTTCTTC,TRBD2,TRBV19,.,TRBJ2-1
CASREQGANEKLFF,TGTGCCAGCCGAGAACAGGGGGCAAATGAAAAACTGTTTTTT,TRBD1,TRBV18,.,TRBJ1-4
CASSVASGGNTEAFF,TGTGCCAGCAGCGTAGCTTCCGGGGGGAACACTGAAGCTTTCTTT,.,TRBV9,once,TRBJ1-1
CASSEPSRGLGEQYF,TGTGCCAGCAGTGAGCCGAGCAGGGGTCTCGGGGAGCAGTACTTC,.,TRBV6-1,.,TRBJ2-7
CASSQGKRTVSTDTQYF,TGTGCCAGCAGCCAAGGGAAAAGGACAGTTAGCACAGATACGCAGTATTTT,.,TRBV14,.,TRBJ2-3
CASSYPGGTGEQYF,TGTGCCAGCAGTTACCCAGGGGGAACAGGGGAGCAGTACTTC,TRBD1,TRBV6-6,.,TRBJ2-7
CASTRTGNYGYTF,TGTGCCAGCACCCGGACAGGGAACTATGGCTACACCTTC,TRBD1,TRBV27,.,TRBJ1-2
CASSPIAGVGDTQYF,TGTGCCAGCAGCCCCATAGCGGGAGTTGGAGATACGCAGTATTTT,TRBD2,TRBV6-5,.,TRBJ2-3
CASSGYQITDTQYF,TGTGCCAGCAGTGGCTATCAAATCACAGATACGCAGTATTTT,.,TRBV6-1,once,TRBJ2-3
CASSLSSGIYEQYF,TGTGCCAGCAGTTTAAGTAGCGGGATCTACGAGCAGTACTTC,TRBD2,TRBV27,.,TRBJ2-7
CASSDPRGYGEQFF,TGTGCCAGCAGCGATCCGCGAGGGTACGGTGAGCAGTTCTTC,.,TRBV9,.,TRBJ2-1
CASSAHGLAGNTGELFF,TGTGCCAGCAGCGCCCATGGACTAGCGGGGAACACCGGGGAGCTGTTTTTT,TRBD2,TRBV5-4,.,TRBJ2-2
CASSLYRGHEEQYF,TGTGCCAGCAGTTTGTACAGGGGGCATGAAGAGCAGTACTTC,TRBD1,TRBV28,once,TRBJ2-7
CASTVGQAEGTEAFF,TGTGCCAGTACCGTTGGACAGGCGGAGGGGACTGAAGCTTTCTTT,TRBD1,TRBV19,.,TRBJ1-1
CASSHSLEGNFYEQYF,TGTGCCAGCAGCCACTCCTTGGAGGGAAATTTCTACGAGCAGTACTTC,.,TRBV14,once,TRBJ2-7
CASSTRQGGTTDTQYF,TGTGCCAGCAGCACCCGACAGGGGGGAACCACAGATACGCAGTATTTT,TRBD1,TRBV5-4,.,TRBJ2-3
CASSLGGDRGSNYGYTF,TGTGCCAGCAGCTTAGGGGGGGACAGGGGATCGAACTATGGCTACACCTTC,TRBD1,TRBV7-9,.,TRBJ1-2
CASSLYGGNNEQFF,TGTGCCAGCAGTTTATACGGCGGGAACAATGAGCAGTTCTTC,.,TRBV27,.,TRBJ2-1
CAWAQGTNTEAFF,TGTGCCTGGGCCCAGGGGACGAACACTGAAGCTTTCTTT,.,TRBV30,once,TRBJ1-1
CASGQGGELFF,TGTGCCAGCGGACAGGGCGGGGAGCTGTTTTTT,TRBD1,TRBV6-5,.,TRBJ2-2
CATGDGSSYEQYF,TGTGCAACCGGGGACGGGAGCTCCTACGAGCAGTACTTC,.,TRBV15,.,TRBJ2-7
CASRRTSRGTDTQYF,TGTGCCAGCAGGCGGACTAGCCGCGGCACAGATACGCAGTATTTT,TRBD2,TRBV6-5,medium-sized,TRBJ2-3
CASMSSGDTQYF,TGTGCCAGTATGTCCTCCGGAGATACGCAGTATTTT,.,TRBV19,.,TRBJ2-3
CATRSGPGWEKLFF,TGTGCCACGAGATCTGGGCCAGGGTGGGAAAAACTGTTTTTT,.,TRBV15,.,TRBJ1-4
CASSLSVGGRTDTQYF,TGTGCCAGCAGCTTATCCGTAGGGGGTCGCACAGATACGCAGTATTTT,.,TRBV7-2,.,TRBJ2-3
CASSLGVAGATGELFF,TGTGCCAGCAGCTTAGGAGTGGCAGGGGCGACCGGGGAGCTGTTTTTT,.,TRBV11-2,.,TRBJ2-2
CATSPPTGAALEQYF,TGTGCCACCAGCCCCCCCACTGGGGCAGCCCTCGAGCAGTACTTC,.,TRBV15,.,TRBJ2-7
CASSPDRGGYEQYF,TGCGCCAGCAGCCCGGACAGGGGTGGATACGAGCAGTACTTC,TRBD1,TRBV5-1,.,TRBJ2-7
CASSFSGISYEQYF,TGTGCCAGCAGCTTTAGCGGGATCTCCTACGAGCAGTACTTC,TRBD2,TRBV7-2,.,TRBJ2-7
CASRSSGTIYGYTF,TGTGCCAGCAGATCTTCGGGAACAATCTATGGCTACACCTTC,.,TRBV25-1,few,TRBJ1-2
CASTKEDNSNQPQHF,TGTGCCAGCACGAAGGAAGACAATAGCAATCAGCCCCAGCATTTT,.,TRBV7-9,.,TRBJ1-5
CAISDYSGGAGSYNEQFF,TGTGCCATCAGTGACTATAGCGGGGGGGCGGGCTCCTACAATGAGCAGTTCTTC,TRBD2,TRBV10-3,.,TRBJ2-1
CASSGGSNQPQHF,TGTGCCAGCAGTGGGGGCAGCAATCAGCCCCAGCATTTT,.,TRBV25-1,.,TRBJ1-5
CAWSLGVVQPQHF,TGTGCCTGGAGTTTAGGGGTGGTGCAGCCCCAGCATTTT,.,TRBV30,.,TRBJ1-5
CASSPTGFNYEQYF,TGTGCCAGCAGCCCTACAGGGTTTAACTACGAGCAGTACTTC,.,TRBV7-9,.,TRBJ2-7
CASKPSSGGFGETQYF,TGCGCCAGCAAGCCCTCCTCGGGCGGGTTTGGAGAGACCCAGTACTTC,.,TRBV4-3,.,TRBJ2-5
CSVESWSTDTQYF,TGCAGCGTTGAAAGCTGGAGCACAGATACGCAGTATTTT,.,TRBV29-1,.,TRBJ2-3
CAWSEKPGQGAEEQYF,TGTGCCTGGAGTGAGAAACCGGGACAGGGGGCCGAGGAGCAGTACTTC,TRBD1,TRBV30,.,TRBJ2-7
CASRLERFPSQETQYF,TGTGCCAGCAGGTTAGAGCGGTTCCCAAGCCAAGAGACCCAGTACTTC,.,TRBV7-8,once,TRBJ2-5
CASSQDRGYGYTF,TGTGCCAGCAGCCAGGACAGGGGGTATGGCTACACCTTC,TRBD1,TRBV14,.,TRBJ1-2
CASSHRGNYGYTF,TGTGCCAGCAGTCACAGGGGTAACTATGGCTACACCTTC,TRBD1,TRBV27,.,TRBJ1-2
CSVQGQYYTEAFF,TGCAGCGTTCAGGGACAGTACTACACTGAAGCTTTCTTT,TRBD1,TRBV29-1,.,TRBJ1-1
CASRDRGVRATQYF,TGTGCCAGCAGGGACAGGGGGGTTAGAGCGACCCAGTACTTC,TRBD1,TRBV6-1,.,TRBJ2-5
CASSRAPTSGGAETQYF,TGTGCCAGCAGCCGTGCTCCGACAAGCGGGGGGGCGGAGACCCAGTACTTC,TRBD2,TRBV9,.,TRBJ2-5
CASSTVAGGNYGYTF,TGTGCCAGCAGCACCGTCGCAGGGGGAAACTATGGCTACACCTTC,TRBD1,TRBV7-9,.,TRBJ1-2
CASSDLQGADTEAFF,TGTGCCAGCTCAGACCTACAGGGGGCGGACACTGAAGCTTTCTTT,TRBD1,TRBV18,.,TRBJ1-1
CASSLTGGGNQPQHF,TGTGCCAGCAGCCTGACAGGGGGCGGCAATCAGCCCCAGCATTTT,TRBD1,TRBV28,.,TRBJ1-5
CASRTHGTDTGELFF,TGTGCCAGTAGAACGCACGGGACAGACACCGGGGAGCTGTTTTTT,TRBD1,TRBV19,few,TRBJ2-2
CASREGNEQFF,TGTGCCAGCAGGGAGGGTAATGAGCAGTTCTTC,.,TRBV2,.,TRBJ2-1
CASSTGALSKNIQYF,TGTGCCAGCTCAACAGGAGCCTTGTCCAAAAACATTCAGTACTTC,.,TRBV18,.,TRBJ2-4
CASRLRAGGTQYF,TGTGCAAGTCGCTTAAGGGCGGGAGGGACCCAGTACTTC,.,TRBV12-2,.,TRBJ2-5
CASSLDRAGVQYF,TGTGCCAGCAGCTTGGACAGGGCTGGCGTTCAGTACTTC,TRBD1,TRBV7-3,.,TRBJ2-4
CASDYRGLSADTQYF,TGTGCCAGCGATTACAGGGGGCTAAGTGCGGATACGCAGTATTTT,.,TRBV21-1,.,TRBJ2-3